The entry below describes one T cell receptor (beta chain). Original processing methods: Amplification from reference gene primers served as the basis for estimated nucleated cell counts. Here immunoSEQ multiplex PCR was the method, and the copy in TCRdb shows in-frame clones only, minus some. V, J and clone size are those of that table, while D and trimming were read from the DNA. The profile covers a few hundred thousand clones, with about 90% appearing a single time and 6.3% taken by the ten largest. These data are taken from a study of blood T cell repertoires in COVID-19. This CDR3 has 16 amino acids. Germline V gives CDR1 LGHDT, CDR2 YNNKEL (reference sequence). V was trimmed by 1 base and J by 4 bases, leaving 17 bases between them.

Sequenced input: peripheral blood. This clonotype originated in a woman in her 50s with COVID-19, enrolled during active disease. The chain employs TRBV3-1 (or the pseudogene TRBV3-2) and TRBJ2-7; D is undetermined. CDR3 in amino acids: CASSQVNSPSVYEQYF. CDR3 DNA sequence: TGTGCCAGCAGCCAAGTTAACTCCCCAAGTGTTTACGAGCAGTACTTC.